This T cell receptor (beta chain) appears in the sequencing data of a study of blood T cell repertoires in COVID-19. CDR1 SGHTA and CDR2 FQGNSA come from the germline V gene. This CDR3 region has 16 residues. The ends lost 1 base at V and 9 bases at J; junction bases unmatched: 6. Profiling relied on immunoSEQ multiplex PCR, and the TCRdb table lists in-frame clones only, not all of them. Of some 380,000 clones listed, roughly 90% are singletons. The V gene is TRBV7-2, the J gene TRBJ1-6, with 10 nucleotides matching TRBD1. This TCR was sampled from a middle-aged woman with acute COVID-19. Sequences were obtained from PBMCs or T cells enriched from blood (not recorded which). The DNA of the CDR3 is TGTGCCAGCAGCTTAGAGAGCGGGACAGGGGTTTCACCCCTCCACTTT. This sequence encodes CASSLESGTGVSPLHF.